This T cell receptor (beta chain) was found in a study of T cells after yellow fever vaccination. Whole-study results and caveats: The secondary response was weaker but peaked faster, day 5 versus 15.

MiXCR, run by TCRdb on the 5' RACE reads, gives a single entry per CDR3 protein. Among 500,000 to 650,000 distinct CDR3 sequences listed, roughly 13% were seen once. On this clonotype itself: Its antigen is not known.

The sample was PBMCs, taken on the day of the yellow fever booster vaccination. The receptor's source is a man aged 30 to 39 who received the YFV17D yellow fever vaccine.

CDR3 region: CSAQNTQTYEQYF. In DNA form, the CDR3 reads TGCAGTGCTCAAAATACACAAACCTACGAGCAGTACTTC. The V call is TRBV20-1, the J call TRBJ2-7, with unresolved D. Trimming took 5 bases from V and 2 from J, leaving 13 bases between them. Germline CDR1 DFQATT, CDR2 SNEGSKA (reference sequence). CDR3 length equals 13 residues.